These 27 T cell receptor beta chains were all obtained from the same sample, sequenced in a study of shared clonotypes between healthy human individuals. Libraries were prepared by immunoSEQ multiplex PCR; TCRdb keeps only in-frame clonotypes and omits some of them. Of around 450,000 clones listed, roughly 83% are singletons. Sequences were obtained from PBMCs. The receptor set was obtained from a woman between 35 and 50 years old in good health. Some clones in this sample may be carry-over from other donors' samples.

The chain combines TRBV6-1 with TRBJ2-7; possible D gene TRBD2, 5 bases. The CDR3 covers 17 residues. The V end was cut by 1 base, the J end by 1 base, with 17 bases between. Looked up from germline, CDR1 is MNHNS and CDR2 is SASEGT. The CDR3 nucleotides are TGTGCCAGCAGTGAAGAGGGCAGGAGGAGAGGGTCCTACGAGCAGTACTTC. It specifies CASSEEGRRRGSYEQYF.

This chain connects TRBV7-6 to TRBJ2-2, with 7 bases matching TRBD1. The CDR3 is made up of 14 amino acids. The V segment lost 5 bases and the J segment 5 bases; nucleotides outside the gene matches: 5. The germline gives CDR1 SGHVS, CDR2 FNYEAQ. CDR3 loop: CASSPRTGTGELFF. The DNA of the CDR3 is TGTGCCAGCAGCCCCCGGACAGGTACCGGGGAGCTGTTTTTT.

The V call is TRBV2, the J call TRBJ1-4, with 7 bases identical to TRBD1. Germline CDR1 SNHLY, CDR2 FYNNEI. The ends lost 5 bases at V and 7 bases at J; junction bases unmatched: 10. This CDR3 is built from 15 residues. The CDR3 coding sequence is TGTGCCAGCAGTCCTCTCGGGACAGCGACTGAAAAACTGTTTTTT. Residues: CASSPLGTATEKLFF.

This clone was seen once. The chain combines TRBV5-1 with TRBJ1-2; TRBD1 is a possible D gene (5 bases). V lost 0 bases, J lost 3 bases, and 12 bases lay in between. CDR1 and CDR2 (germline): SGHRS, YFSETQ. This CDR3 is built from 15 residues. CDR3 loop: CASSLEGTEYYGYTF. The CDR3 nucleotides read TGCGCCAGCAGCTTGGAAGGGACCGAGTACTATGGCTACACCTTC.

The chain couples TRBV19 to TRBJ2-1, with D tentatively TRBD1 (6 bases). Trimming cost V 6 bases and J 9 bases, with 21 bases left between them. Per germline, CDR1 LNHDA and CDR2 SQIVND (reference sequence). This CDR3 has 15 amino acids. As DNA, the CDR3 is TGTGCCAGTAGACCACTGGAAGGGGGTCCGACTGAGCAGTTCTTC. It is translated as CASRPLEGGPTEQFF.

The V and J genes are TRBV5-1 and TRBJ2-2, with unresolved D. Per the germline V gene, CDR1 is SGHRS and CDR2 is YFSETQ. V was cut by 0 bases and J by 6 bases, with 9 bases left in between. The CDR3 length is 14 residues. This CDR3 is CASSLVPGPGELFF. The CDR3 bases are TGCGCCAGCAGCTTGGTTCCGGGCCCCGGGGAGCTGTTTTTT.

With respect to this clone: The sample carries other DNA sequences with the same CDR3. CDR3 DNA: TGTGCCTGGAGTAGAGAGGGCTACGAGCAGTACTTC. This sequence encodes CAWSREGYEQYF. The J gene is TRBJ2-7, the V gene TRBV30; a weak D match, TRBD2 (5 bases). CDR1 GTSNPN and CDR2 SVGIG come from the germline V gene (reference sequence). The CDR3 loop spans 12 amino acids. V gave up 2 bases and J gave up 3 bases, with 8 bases separating them.

This clone was picked up one time. The V gene is TRBV5-4, the J gene TRBJ1-2; TRBD1 agrees at 10 bases. The CDR3 has 16 residues. The V segment lost 3 bases and the J segment 7 bases; nucleotides outside the gene matches: 12. CDR1 and CDR2 from the germline V gene are SGHNT and YYREEE (reference sequence). CDR3 region: CASSSTGGSRIGGYTF. CDR3 nucleotide sequence: TGTGCCAGCAGCTCGACAGGGGGCTCGCGTATAGGTGGCTACACCTTC.

Notes on this clone: The junction shows a germline mismatch at one end, possibly a read error. This chain uses TRBV7-7 with TRBJ2-3; D uncertain. Germline CDR1 reads SSHAT; CDR2 reads FNYEAQ (reference sequence). CDR3 length equals 13 residues. CDR3 sequence reads: CASSLARADTQYF. The CDR3 region has the DNA TGTGCTAGCAGCTTGGCAAGGGCAGATACGCAGTATTTT. Looking up the rest from reference TRBV7-7 and TRBJ2-3 gives the full variable domain: GAGVSQSPRYKVTKRGQDVTLRCDPISSHATLYWYQQALGQGPEFLTYFNYEAQPDKSGLPSDRFSAERPEGSISTLTIQRTEQRDSAMYRCASSLARADTQYFGPGTRLTVL.

The chain links TRBV25-1 to TRBJ2-3, with D possibly TRBD1 on 6 matching bases. Between the trimmed V and J ends, which lost 5 bases and 3 bases, there was a span of 9 bases. CDR3 length equals 13 residues. Germline-derived CDR1 and CDR2 are MGHDK and SYGVNS. The CDR3 here is CASSYQGTDTQYF. CDR3 bases: TGTGCCAGCAGTTACCAGGGGACAGATACGCAGTATTTT.

V usage is TRBV7-8 and J usage is TRBJ2-1; TRBD1 matches at 8 bases. This CDR3 has 17 residues. CDR1 and CDR2 from the germline V gene are SGHVS and FQNEAQ. Trimming cost V 1 base and J 0 bases; bases outside gene matches: 5. The CDR3 DNA is TGTGCCAGCAGCTTAGTTTACCAGGGGGCCTCCTACAATGAGCAGTTCTTC. This translates into CASSLVYQGASYNEQFF.

The chain combines TRBV29-1 with TRBJ2-7; TRBD2 matches at 9 bases. V was pared by 4 bases and J by 7 bases, with 14 bases of the junction left unmatched. This CDR3 comprises 15 residues. The germline V gene has CDR1 SQVTM and CDR2 ANQGSEA. CDR3 amino acids: CSVGLVSGSGREQYF. CDR3 nucleotide sequence: TGCAGCGTTGGACTGGTTAGCGGGAGCGGTAGGGAGCAGTACTTC.

This rearrangement joins TRBV6-1 to TRBJ1-5; 10 positions match TRBD1. V shed 7 bases and J 5 bases; nucleotides not matched to a gene: 2. CDR1 MNHNS and CDR2 SASEGT come from the germline V gene. The CDR3 totals 13 residues. CDR3 DNA: TGTGCCAGCACCGGGACAGGGGATCAGCCCCAGCATTTT. Translated, it gives CASTGTGDQPQHF.

V is TRBV5-5 and J is TRBJ2-1; D is ambiguous. The CDR3 consists of 15 residues. Germline V lookup: CDR1 SGHKS, CDR2 YYEKEE (reference sequence). Deletions cut 4 bases from V and 3 bases from J, with 14 bases between. CDR3 DNA sequence: TGTGCCAGCAGCGTAGTCGTGGGTTACTACAATGAGCAGTTCTTC. This codes for CASSVVVGYYNEQFF.

The chain uses TRBV27 and TRBJ2-5; D unclear. Germline CDR1 reads MNHEY; CDR2 reads SMNVEV (reference sequence). V lost 7 bases to trimming and J lost 1 base, with 13 bases between them. The CDR3 extends over 14 amino acids. CDR3 amino acids: CASKASSGQETQYF. Here the CDR3 DNA reads TGTGCCAGCAAAGCCTCGAGTGGCCAAGAGACCCAGTACTTC.

V usage is TRBV27 and J usage is TRBJ1-2; unclear D gene. This CDR3 comprises 18 residues. The V end was cut by 2 bases, the J end by 0 bases, with 19 bases between. Germline V gene data show CDR1 as MNHEY and CDR2 as SMNVEV (reference sequence). CDR3: CASSLLPSPAASNYGYTF. As DNA, the CDR3 is TGTGCCAGCAGTTTACTCCCAAGCCCGGCAGCTTCTAACTATGGCTACACCTTC.

This rearrangement joins TRBV27 to TRBJ2-1, with 10 bases identical to TRBD1. Germline assignment: CDR1 MNHEY and CDR2 SMNVEV (reference sequence). Losses at the gene ends were 4 bases for V and 5 bases for J; bases not matched to a gene: 11. The CDR3 extends over 17 amino acids. CDR3 in DNA: TGTGCCAGCAGTTGGACAGGGGGACCCTTTTCCAACAATGAGCAGTTCTTC. It codes for CASSWTGGPFSNNEQFF.

CDR3 nucleotide sequence: TGTGCCAGCAGCTTAGGGCTAGCGGGAGGGAACAATGAGCAGTTCTTC. It yields the protein CASSLGLAGGNNEQFF. The chain uses TRBV11-3 and TRBJ2-1; 12 bases line up with TRBD2. This CDR3 is 16 amino acids long. J gave up 5 bases and V 1 base, and 3 bases lay outside the gene matches. Germline V CDR1 and CDR2: SGHNT, YENEEA.

The chain combines TRBV7-6 with TRBJ1-3; no definite D call. Trimming took off 1 base at V and 0 bases at J, with 10 bases between the two ends. The CDR3 is made up of 16 amino acids. CDR1 is SGHVS and CDR2 is FNYEAQ in the germline V gene. The CDR3 is CASSLEFGSSGNTIYF. The CDR3, as DNA: TGTGCCAGCAGCTTAGAGTTCGGGAGCTCTGGAAACACCATATATTTT.

Here the CDR3 reads CASSQTGSVSEQYF. CDR3 coding DNA: TGCGCCAGCAGCCAAACCGGGAGTGTCTCCGAGCAGTACTTC. The J gene is TRBJ2-7, the V gene TRBV4-1, with D possibly matching TRBD2 (6 bases). The V end was cut by 2 bases, the J end by 6 bases, with 14 bases between. The CDR3 runs to 14 residues. Germline-derived CDR1 and CDR2 are MGHRA and YSYEKL.

The V gene is TRBV4-2, the J gene TRBJ2-5, with TRBD1 matching 7 bases. CDR1 is LGHNA, CDR2 YNFKEQ, per germline. The CDR3 runs to 17 residues. V dropped 4 bases and J dropped 3; count of bases not matched to a gene: 14. CDR3 nucleotide sequence: TGTGCCAGCAGCCTAGGAAAGGGGGCAGGGGGAAAAGAGACCCAGTACTTC. Protein: CASSLGKGAGGKETQYF.

This clone was observed a handful of times. The genes are TRBV7-2 and TRBJ2-2; D possibly corresponds to TRBD1 (5 bases). Germline CDR1 reads SGHTA; CDR2 reads FQGNSA. This CDR3 comprises 16 residues. V lost 7 bases, J lost 0 bases, and 15 bases lay in between. The CDR3: CASIIDSDTNTGELFF. The CDR3 DNA is TGTGCCAGCATTATCGACAGCGACACGAACACCGGGGAGCTGTTTTTT.

The chain couples TRBV30 to TRBJ2-7; D call uncertain. This CDR3 has 10 amino acids. V lost 3 bases, J lost 3 bases, and 3 bases lay in between. The germline gives CDR1 GTSNPN, CDR2 SVGIG (reference sequence). CDR3: CAWRGYEQYF. In nucleotides, the CDR3 is TGTGCCTGGAGGGGCTACGAGCAGTACTTC.

The chain is built from TRBV28 and TRBJ1-3; maybe TRBD1 (5 bases). Germline-derived CDR1 and CDR2 are MDHEN and SYDVKM. This CDR3 spans 16 amino acids. Trimming cost V 7 bases and J 8 bases, with 24 bases left between them. CDR3 coding DNA: TGTGCCAGCAAAAATACGGGGGGACGGGTTGGGGACACCATATATTTT. It is translated as CASKNTGGRVGDTIYF.

This clone was detected many times. The rearrangement links TRBV5-1 to TRBJ2-3, with 12 bases aligning to TRBD2. CDR1 and CDR2 from the germline V gene are SGHRS and YFSETQ. CDR3 length: 16 amino acids. The ends lost 2 bases at V and 5 bases at J; junction bases unmatched: 6. CDR3 region: CASSLSGLAGGDTQYF. The CDR3 nucleotides are TGCGCCAGCAGCTTATCGGGACTAGCGGGCGGAGATACGCAGTATTTT.

The rearrangement links TRBV2 to TRBJ2-1; no firm D call. Deletions cut 8 bases from V and 6 bases from J, with 14 bases between. The V gene's germline CDR1 is SNHLY and CDR2 FYNNEI. This CDR3 spans 13 amino acids. The CDR3, as DNA: TGTGCCAGCCAGGCGTTAGTTCCCAATGAGCAGTTCTTC. It is translated as CASQALVPNEQFF.

DNA of the CDR3: TGTGCCAGTAGAACATCCTTAGCCAAAAACATTCAGTACTTC. Protein product: CASRTSLAKNIQYF. The chain joins TRBV19 to TRBJ2-4, with D hard to call. The length of the CDR3 is 14 residues. Germline CDR1 reads LNHDA; CDR2 reads SQIVND (reference sequence). V lost 6 bases, J lost 0 bases, and 9 bases lay in between.